This TCR beta chain was profiled in a study of T cells after yellow fever vaccination. A few counts support this clonotype. Trimming stripped 3 bases from V and 4 bases from J, with 10 bases between. The CDR3 loop spans 14 amino acids. CDR1 is MNHEY and CDR2 is SMNVEV in the germline V gene (reference sequence). Via MiXCR, TCRdb re-called the 5' RACE reads, giving one row per CDR3 protein. The sample yields a few hundred thousand distinct CDR3 sequences, around 3.9% seen once. This receptor was identified in a man between 18 and 35 years old who received the YFV17D yellow fever vaccine. Sequences were derived from PBMCs, sampled on the day of the yellow fever booster vaccination. J is TRBJ1-5 and V is TRBV27; D uncertain. CDR3 protein: CASSFLGENQPQHF. CDR3 coding DNA: TGTGCCAGCAGTTTTCTTGGAGAGAATCAGCCCCAGCATTTT.